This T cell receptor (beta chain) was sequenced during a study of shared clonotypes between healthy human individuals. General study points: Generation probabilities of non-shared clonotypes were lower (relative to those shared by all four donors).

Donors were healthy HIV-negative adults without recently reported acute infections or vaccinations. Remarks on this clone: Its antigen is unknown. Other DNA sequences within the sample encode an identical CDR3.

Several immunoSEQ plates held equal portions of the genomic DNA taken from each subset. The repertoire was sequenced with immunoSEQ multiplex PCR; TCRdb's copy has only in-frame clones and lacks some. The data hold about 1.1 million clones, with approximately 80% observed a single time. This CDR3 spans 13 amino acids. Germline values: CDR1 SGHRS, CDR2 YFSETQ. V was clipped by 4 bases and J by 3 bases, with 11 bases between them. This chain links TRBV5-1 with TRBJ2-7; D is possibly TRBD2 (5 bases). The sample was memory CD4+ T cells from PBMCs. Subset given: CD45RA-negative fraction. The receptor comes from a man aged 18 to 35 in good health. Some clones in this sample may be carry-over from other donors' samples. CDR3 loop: CASSPTGNYEQYF. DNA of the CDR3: TGCGCCAGCAGCCCCACGGGGAACTACGAGCAGTACTTC.